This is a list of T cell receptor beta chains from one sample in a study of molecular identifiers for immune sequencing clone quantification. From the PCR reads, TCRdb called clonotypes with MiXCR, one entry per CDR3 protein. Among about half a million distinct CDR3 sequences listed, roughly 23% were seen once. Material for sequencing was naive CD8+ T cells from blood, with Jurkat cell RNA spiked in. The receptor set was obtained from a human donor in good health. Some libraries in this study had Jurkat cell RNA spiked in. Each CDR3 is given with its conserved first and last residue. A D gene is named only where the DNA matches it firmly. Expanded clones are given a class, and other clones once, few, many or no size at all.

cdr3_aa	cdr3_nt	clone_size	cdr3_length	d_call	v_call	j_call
CASSQDYWGEQYF	TGTGCCAGCAGCCAAGATTATTGGGGCGAGCAGTACTTC	many	13	NA	TRBV4-2	TRBJ2-7
CASSLEFSGANVLTF	TGTGCCAGCAGCTTAGAATTCTCTGGGGCCAACGTCCTGACTTTC	many	15	NA	TRBV7-3	TRBJ2-6
CASTPTGPGTGNTIYF	TGTGCCAGCACCCCGACAGGGCCGGGAACTGGAAACACCATATATTTT	few	16	TRBD1	TRBV7-9	TRBJ1-3
CATSREEGQGGEKLLF	TGTGCCACCAGCAGAGAGGAGGGACAGGGAGGTGAAAAACTGCTTTTT	NA	16	TRBD1	TRBV15	TRBJ1-4
CASSPHGRGRTEAFF	TGTGCCAGCAGTCCCCACGGGCGGGGTCGGACTGAAGCTTTCTTT	many	15	NA	TRBV12-3/TRBV12-4	TRBJ1-1
CASSFPYSHYGYTF	TGTGCCAGCAGCTTCCCGTACAGTCACTATGGCTACACCTTC	few	14	NA	TRBV7-9	TRBJ1-2
CASTQSRGREPPYEQYF	TGTGCCAGCACTCAGTCCAGGGGCCGCGAGCCCCCCTACGAGCAGTACTTC	NA	17	NA	TRBV12-3/TRBV12-4	TRBJ2-7
CASSELQGSVGETQYF	TGTGCCAGCAGCGAACTACAGGGGTCGGTTGGAGAGACCCAGTACTTC	many	16	TRBD1	TRBV7-9	TRBJ2-5
CASSVEGRNTEAFF	TGTGCCAGCAGCGTAGAGGGCAGAAACACTGAAGCTTTCTTT	many	14	NA	TRBV9	TRBJ1-1
CASRSGVSVNYQPQHF	TGTGCCAGCAGATCGGGGGTAAGCGTTAACTATCAGCCCCAGCATTTT	many	16	NA	TRBV6-2/TRBV6-3	TRBJ1-5
CSVPPLTEYQETQYF	TGCAGCGTCCCCCCGTTGACGGAATATCAAGAGACCCAGTACTTC	many	15	NA	TRBV29-1	TRBJ2-5
CASSPTPGGTQPQHF	TGTGCCAGCTCCCCCACGCCAGGGGGCACTCAGCCCCAGCATTTT	many	15	TRBD1	TRBV27	TRBJ1-5
CSVKNQGNQETQYF	TGCAGCGTCAAAAATCAGGGAAACCAAGAGACCCAGTACTTC	many	14	NA	TRBV29-1	TRBJ2-5
CASSPRTGDVTQYF	TGTGCCAGCAGCCCCCGGACTGGAGATGTGACCCAGTACTTC	many	14	NA	TRBV7-9	TRBJ2-5
CASSKTGTGELFF	TGTGCCAGCAGTAAGACAGGGACCGGGGAGCTGTTTTTT	few	13	TRBD1	TRBV27	TRBJ2-2
CSVPQTEGPGYTF	TGCAGCGTTCCCCAAACTGAAGGCCCCGGCTACACCTTC	many	13	NA	TRBV29-1	TRBJ1-2
CASNEGANTGELFF	TGTGCCAGCAACGAGGGGGCGAACACCGGGGAGCTGTTTTTT	few	14	NA	TRBV5-4	TRBJ2-2
CASSLWTGYGYTF	TGTGCCAGCAGTTTATGGACAGGGTATGGCTACACCTTC	many	13	TRBD1	TRBV28	TRBJ1-2
CASSLADRVETQYF	TGCGCCAGCAGCTTGGCGGACAGGGTGGAGACCCAGTACTTC	many	14	TRBD1	TRBV5-1	TRBJ2-5
CASSPRTGTYTEAFF	TGTGCCAGCAGCCCAAGGACAGGTACTTACACTGAAGCTTTCTTT	many	15	TRBD1	TRBV4-2	TRBJ1-1
CASSLAGSSYEQYF	TGTGCCAGCAGCTTAGCTGGCAGCTCCTACGAGCAGTACTTC	many	14	NA	TRBV5-6	TRBJ2-7
CASRVSGGGGDTQYF	TGTGCCAGCAGAGTTAGCGGGGGGGGCGGGGATACGCAGTATTTT	many	15	TRBD2	TRBV12-3/TRBV12-4	TRBJ2-3
CASSSVNERFF	TGTGCCAGCAGCTCCGTCAATGAGCGGTTCTTC	NA	11	NA	TRBV7-9	TRBJ2-1
CASSPPREQGGDYGYTF	TGTGCCAGCTCACCACCGCGTGAACAGGGGGGTGACTATGGCTACACCTTC	few	17	TRBD1	TRBV18	TRBJ1-2